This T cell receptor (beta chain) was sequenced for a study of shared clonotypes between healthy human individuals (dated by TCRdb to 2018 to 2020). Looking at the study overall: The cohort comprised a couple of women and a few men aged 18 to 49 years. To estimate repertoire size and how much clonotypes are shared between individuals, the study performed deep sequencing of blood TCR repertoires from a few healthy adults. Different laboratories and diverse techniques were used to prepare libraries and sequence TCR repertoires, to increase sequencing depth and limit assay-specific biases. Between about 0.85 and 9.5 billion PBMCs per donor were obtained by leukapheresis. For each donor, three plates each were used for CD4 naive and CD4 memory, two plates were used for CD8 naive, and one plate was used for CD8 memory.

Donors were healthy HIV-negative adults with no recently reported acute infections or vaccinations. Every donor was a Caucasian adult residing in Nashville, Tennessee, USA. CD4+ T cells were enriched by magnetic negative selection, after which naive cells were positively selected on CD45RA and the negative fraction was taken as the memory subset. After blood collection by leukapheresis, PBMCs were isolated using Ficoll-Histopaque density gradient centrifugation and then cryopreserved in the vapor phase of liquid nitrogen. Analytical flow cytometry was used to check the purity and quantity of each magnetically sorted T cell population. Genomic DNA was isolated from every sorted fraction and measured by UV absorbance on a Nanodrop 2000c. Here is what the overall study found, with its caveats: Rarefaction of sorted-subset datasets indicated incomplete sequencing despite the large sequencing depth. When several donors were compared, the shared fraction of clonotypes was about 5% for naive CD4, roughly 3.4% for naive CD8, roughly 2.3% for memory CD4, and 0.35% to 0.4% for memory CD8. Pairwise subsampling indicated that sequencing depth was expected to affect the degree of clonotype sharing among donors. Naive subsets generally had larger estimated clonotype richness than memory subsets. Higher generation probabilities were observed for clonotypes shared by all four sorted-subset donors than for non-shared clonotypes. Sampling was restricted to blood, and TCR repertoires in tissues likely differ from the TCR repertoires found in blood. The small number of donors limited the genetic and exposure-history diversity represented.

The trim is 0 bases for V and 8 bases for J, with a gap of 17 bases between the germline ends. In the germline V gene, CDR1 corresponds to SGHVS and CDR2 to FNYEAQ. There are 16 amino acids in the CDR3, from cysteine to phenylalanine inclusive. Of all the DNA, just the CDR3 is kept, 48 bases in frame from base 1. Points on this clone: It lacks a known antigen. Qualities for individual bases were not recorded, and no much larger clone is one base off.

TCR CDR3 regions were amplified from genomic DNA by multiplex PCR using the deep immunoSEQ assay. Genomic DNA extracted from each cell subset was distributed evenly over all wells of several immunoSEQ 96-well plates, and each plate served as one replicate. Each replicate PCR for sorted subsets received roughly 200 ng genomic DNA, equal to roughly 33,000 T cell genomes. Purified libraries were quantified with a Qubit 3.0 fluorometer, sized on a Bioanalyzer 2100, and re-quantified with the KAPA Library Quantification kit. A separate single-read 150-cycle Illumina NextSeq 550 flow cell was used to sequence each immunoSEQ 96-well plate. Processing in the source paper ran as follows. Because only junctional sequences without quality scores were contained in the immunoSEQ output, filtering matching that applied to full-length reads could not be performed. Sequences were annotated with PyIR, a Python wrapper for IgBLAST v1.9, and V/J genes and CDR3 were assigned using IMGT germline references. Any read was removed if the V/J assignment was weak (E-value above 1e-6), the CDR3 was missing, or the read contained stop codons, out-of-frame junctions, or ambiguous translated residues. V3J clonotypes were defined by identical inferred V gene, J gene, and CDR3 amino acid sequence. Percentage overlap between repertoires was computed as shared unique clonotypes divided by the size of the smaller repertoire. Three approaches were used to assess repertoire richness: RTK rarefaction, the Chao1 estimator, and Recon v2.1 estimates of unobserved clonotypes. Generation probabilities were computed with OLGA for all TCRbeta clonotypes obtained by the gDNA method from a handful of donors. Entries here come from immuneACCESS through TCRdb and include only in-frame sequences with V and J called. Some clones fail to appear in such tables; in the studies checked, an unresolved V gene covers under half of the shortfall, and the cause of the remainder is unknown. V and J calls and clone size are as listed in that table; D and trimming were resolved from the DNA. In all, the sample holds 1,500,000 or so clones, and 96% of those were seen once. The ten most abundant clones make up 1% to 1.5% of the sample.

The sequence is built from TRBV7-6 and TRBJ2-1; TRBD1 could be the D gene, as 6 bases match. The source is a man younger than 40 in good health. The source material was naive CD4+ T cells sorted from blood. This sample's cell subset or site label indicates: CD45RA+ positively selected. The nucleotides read TGTGCCAGCAGCTTAGCTACAGGGTCGCTGCGCGATGAGCAGTTCTTC. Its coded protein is CASSLATGSLRDEQFF. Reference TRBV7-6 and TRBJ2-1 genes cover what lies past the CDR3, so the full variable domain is GAGVSQSPRYKVTKRGQDVALRCDPISGHVSLYWYRQALGQGPEFLTYFNYEAQQDKSGLPNDRFSAERPEGSISTLTIQRTEQRDSAMYRCASSLATGSLRDEQFFGPGTRLTVL.